This T cell receptor beta chain was retrieved from a study of T cell responses to AZD1222 COVID-19 vaccine. Assay used: immunoSEQ multiplex PCR; TCRdb lists only in-frame clones, some missing. The table includes approximately 50,000 clones, about 86% detected once. V shed 0 bases and J shed 8 bases, with 17 bases lying between them. The CDR3 extends over 16 amino acids. Germline CDR1 and CDR2: LGHNA and YSLEER. The source is an adult who received the AZD1222 COVID-19 vaccine. The chain employs TRBV4-3 and TRBJ2-1; the D gene could be TRBD1 or TRBD2 (5 bases each). The sequencing used peripheral blood, collected 28 days after the second AZD1222 dose. The CDR3 region has the DNA TGCGCCAGCAGCCAAGACGCGCAGGGAGTCCAGTATGAGCAGTTCTTC. Residues: CASSQDAQGVQYEQFF.